The text below deals with one TCR beta chain. Its antigen is not known. These data belong to a study of cytotoxic CD8 clonotypes in ibrutinib-treated CLL. Measured with immunoSEQ multiplex PCR; TCRdb has only the in-frame clones, and not every one. Of 250,000 to 350,000 clones listed, more than 70% are singletons. Trimming stripped 3 bases from V and 0 bases from J, with 14 bases between. Per germline, CDR1 SQVTM and CDR2 ANQGSEA. The CDR3 covers 15 residues. Study-wide findings and caveats: Starting clonality was above that of age-matched healthy donors and tracked circulating CD8+ T-cell counts. Clonality, elevated at ibrutinib response, dropped back toward baseline at progression.

This TCR was sampled from a human donor with chronic lymphocytic leukemia. The chain combines TRBV29-1 with TRBJ1-1; D gene ambiguous. The sample in question was PBMCs, obtained at disease progression, from a patient treated with ibrutinib. CDR3 loop: CSVDSQFYMNTEAFF. The CDR3 nucleotides are TGCAGCGTTGACAGCCAGTTCTACATGAACACTGAAGCTTTCTTT.